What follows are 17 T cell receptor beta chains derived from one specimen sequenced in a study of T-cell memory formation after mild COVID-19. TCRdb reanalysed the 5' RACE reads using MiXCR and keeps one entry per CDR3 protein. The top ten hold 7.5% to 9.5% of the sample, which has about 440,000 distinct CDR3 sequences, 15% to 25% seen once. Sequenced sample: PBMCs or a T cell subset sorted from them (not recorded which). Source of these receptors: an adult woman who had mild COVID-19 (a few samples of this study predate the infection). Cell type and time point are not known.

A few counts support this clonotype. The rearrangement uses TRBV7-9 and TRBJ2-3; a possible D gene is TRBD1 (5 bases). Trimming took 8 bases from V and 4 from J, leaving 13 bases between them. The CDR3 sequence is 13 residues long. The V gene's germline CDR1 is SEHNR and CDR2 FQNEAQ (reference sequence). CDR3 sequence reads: CASGASLADTQYF. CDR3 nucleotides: TGTGCCAGCGGGGCTAGTTTGGCAGATACGCAGTATTTT.

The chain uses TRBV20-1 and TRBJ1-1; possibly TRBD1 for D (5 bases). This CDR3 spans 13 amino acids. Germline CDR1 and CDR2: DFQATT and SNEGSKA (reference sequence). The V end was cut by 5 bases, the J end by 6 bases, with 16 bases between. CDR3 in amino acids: CSAGQSGGAEAFF. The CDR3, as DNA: TGCAGTGCTGGACAATCCGGGGGTGCTGAAGCTTTCTTT.

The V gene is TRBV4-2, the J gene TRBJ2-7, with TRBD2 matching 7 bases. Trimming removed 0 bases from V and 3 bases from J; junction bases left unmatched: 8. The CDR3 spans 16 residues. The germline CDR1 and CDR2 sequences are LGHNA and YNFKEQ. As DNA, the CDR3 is TGTGCCAGCAGCCAAGATCGCGGGAGTTTCGTCTACGAGCAGTACTTC. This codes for CASSQDRGSFVYEQYF.

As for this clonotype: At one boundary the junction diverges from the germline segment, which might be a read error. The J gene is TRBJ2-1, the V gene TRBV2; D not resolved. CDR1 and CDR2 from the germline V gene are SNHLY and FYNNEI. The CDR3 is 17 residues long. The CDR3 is CASSEGRTGLAYNEQFF. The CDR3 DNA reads TGTGCCAGCAGCGAAGGCAGGACCGGTCTGGCCTACAATGAGCAGTTCTTC.

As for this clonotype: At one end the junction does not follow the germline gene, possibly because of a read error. This CDR3 is CASSLGGLAGARETQYF. CDR3 coding DNA: TGTGCTAGCAGCTTGGGGGGACTAGCGGGAGCGAGAGAGACCCAGTACTTC. The chain uses TRBV7-7 and TRBJ2-5, with 14 bases lining up with TRBD2. This CDR3 is built from 17 residues. Germline lookup yields CDR1 SSHAT and CDR2 FNYEAQ (reference sequence).

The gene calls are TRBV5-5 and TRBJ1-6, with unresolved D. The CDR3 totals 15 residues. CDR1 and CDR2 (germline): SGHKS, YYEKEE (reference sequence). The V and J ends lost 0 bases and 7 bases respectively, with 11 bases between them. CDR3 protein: CASSLEKGGNSPLHF. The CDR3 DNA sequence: TGTGCCAGCAGCTTGGAAAAGGGAGGGAATTCACCCCTCCACTTT. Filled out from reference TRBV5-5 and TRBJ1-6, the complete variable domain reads DAGVTQSPTHLIKTRGQQVTLRCSPISGHKSVSWYQQVLGQGPQFIFQYYEKEERGRGNFPDRFSARQFPNYSSELNVNALLLGDSALYLCASSLEKGGNSPLHFGNGTRLTVT.

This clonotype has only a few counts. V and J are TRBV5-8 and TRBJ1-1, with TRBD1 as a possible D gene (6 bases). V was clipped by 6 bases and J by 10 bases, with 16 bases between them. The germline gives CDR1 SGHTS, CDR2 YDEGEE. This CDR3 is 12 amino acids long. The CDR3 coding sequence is TGTGCCAGCACCCCAAGGATGACAGGAGCTTTCTTT. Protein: CASTPRMTGAFF. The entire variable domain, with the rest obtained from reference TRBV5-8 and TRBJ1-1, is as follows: EAGVTQSPTHLIKTRGQQATLRCSPISGHTSVYWYQQALGLGLQFLLWYDEGEERNRGNFPPRFSGRQFPNYSSELNVNALELEDSALYLCASTPRMTGAFFGQGTRLTVV.

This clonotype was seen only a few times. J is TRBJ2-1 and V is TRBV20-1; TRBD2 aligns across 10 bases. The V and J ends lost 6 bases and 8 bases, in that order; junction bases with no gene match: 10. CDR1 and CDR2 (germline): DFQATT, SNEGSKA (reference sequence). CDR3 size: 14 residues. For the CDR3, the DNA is TGCAGTGCCACATCCGGGACTAGCGTCTATGAGCAGTTCTTC. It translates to CSATSGTSVYEQFF.

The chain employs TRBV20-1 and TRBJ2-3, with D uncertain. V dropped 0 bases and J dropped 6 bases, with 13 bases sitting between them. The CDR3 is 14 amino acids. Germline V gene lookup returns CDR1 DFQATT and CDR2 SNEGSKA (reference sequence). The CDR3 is CSARDGLAGDTQYF. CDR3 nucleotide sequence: TGCAGTGCTAGAGATGGGTTAGCTGGGGATACGCAGTATTTT.

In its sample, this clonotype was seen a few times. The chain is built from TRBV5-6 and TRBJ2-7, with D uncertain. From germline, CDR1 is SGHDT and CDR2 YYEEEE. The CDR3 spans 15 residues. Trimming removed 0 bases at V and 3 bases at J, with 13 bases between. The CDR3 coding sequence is TGTGCCAGCAGCTTGGACGTTTTGGGGTTCTACGAGCAGTACTTC. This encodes CASSLDVLGFYEQYF.

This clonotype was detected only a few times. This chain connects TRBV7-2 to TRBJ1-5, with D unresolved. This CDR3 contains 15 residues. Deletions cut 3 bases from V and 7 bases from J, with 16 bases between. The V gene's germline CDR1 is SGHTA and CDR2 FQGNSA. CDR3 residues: CASSLGRDKVQPQHF. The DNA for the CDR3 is TGTGCCAGCAGCTTGGGTAGGGATAAAGTCCAGCCCCAGCATTTT.

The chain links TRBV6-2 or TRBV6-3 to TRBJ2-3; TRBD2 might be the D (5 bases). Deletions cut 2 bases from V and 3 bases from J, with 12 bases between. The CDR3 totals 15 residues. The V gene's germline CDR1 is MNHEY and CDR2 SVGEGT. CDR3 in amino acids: CASSYEGNPTDTQYF. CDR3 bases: TGTGCCAGCAGTTACGAGGGCAACCCGACAGATACGCAGTATTTT.

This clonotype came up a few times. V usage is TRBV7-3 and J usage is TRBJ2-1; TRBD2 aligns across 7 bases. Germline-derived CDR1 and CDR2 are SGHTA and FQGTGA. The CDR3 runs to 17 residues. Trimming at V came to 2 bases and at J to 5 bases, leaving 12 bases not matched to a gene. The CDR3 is CASSLLASRGRHNEQFF. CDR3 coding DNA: TGTGCCAGCAGCTTATTAGCATCGCGGGGGAGGCACAATGAGCAGTTCTTC.

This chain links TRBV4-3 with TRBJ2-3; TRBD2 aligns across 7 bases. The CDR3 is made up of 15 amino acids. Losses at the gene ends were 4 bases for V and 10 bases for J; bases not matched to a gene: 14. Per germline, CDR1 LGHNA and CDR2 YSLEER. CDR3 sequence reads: CASSPTRESFRAQYF. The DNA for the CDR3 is TGCGCCAGCAGCCCCACGCGGGAGAGCTTTCGTGCGCAGTATTTT.

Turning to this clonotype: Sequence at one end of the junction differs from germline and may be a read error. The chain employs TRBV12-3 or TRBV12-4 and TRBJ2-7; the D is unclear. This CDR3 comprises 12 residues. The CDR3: CASSYSLRLGFF. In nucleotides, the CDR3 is TGTGCCAGCAGTTACTCCCTACGACTGGGGTTCTTC.

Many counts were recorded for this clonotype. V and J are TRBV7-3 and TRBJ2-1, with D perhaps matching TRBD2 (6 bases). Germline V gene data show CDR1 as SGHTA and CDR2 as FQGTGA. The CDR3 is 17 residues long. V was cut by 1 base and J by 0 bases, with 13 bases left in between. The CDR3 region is CASSLKGGTSSYNEQFF. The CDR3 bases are TGTGCCAGCAGCTTAAAAGGCGGGACGAGCTCCTACAATGAGCAGTTCTTC.

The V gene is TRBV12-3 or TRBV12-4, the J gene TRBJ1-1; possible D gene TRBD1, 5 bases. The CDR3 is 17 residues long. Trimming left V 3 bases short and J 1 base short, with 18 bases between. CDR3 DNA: TGTGCCAGCAGTTTGGAGGGGAGTAGGTCTGCGAACACTGAAGCTTTCTTT. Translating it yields CASSLEGSRSANTEAFF.